This entry concerns a single T cell receptor (beta chain). Clones were read by immunoSEQ multiplex PCR, and TCRdb kept only the in-frame ones, dropping some. The data contain about 110,000 clones, around 90% of them singletons. The data were obtained in a study of T cell responses to AZD1222 COVID-19 vaccine. V was cut by 2 bases and J by 3 bases, with 1 base left in between. The CDR3 is made up of 11 amino acids. The receptor's source is an adult who received the AZD1222 COVID-19 vaccine. The rearrangement uses TRBV12-3 or TRBV12-4 and TRBJ2-5; D ambiguous. The material sequenced was peripheral blood, taken 28 days after the second AZD1222 dose. The CDR3, as DNA: TGTGCCAGCAGTTTAAAAGAGACCCAGTACTTC. Amino acids: CASSLKETQYF.